The T cell receptor (beta chain) described here comes from a study of T cell responses to AZD1222 COVID-19 vaccine. Across the study: Pooling covered second doses at about 4 or about 12 weeks. Notes on the study in general: The study sampled repertoires only after the peak T cell response. Donors, mostly white British, included more females; clonal diversity was possibly underestimated. Targeting of unmutated variant regions was reportedly seen in nearly half of spike-specific TCRs.

The count of this clone is one. Antigen unknown. Germline V gives CDR1 LGHNA, CDR2 YSLEER. Trimming took off 3 bases at V and 4 bases at J, with 21 bases between the two ends. The CDR3 totals 17 residues. Produced via immunoSEQ multiplex PCR; TCRdb's table is partial and in-frame only. The repertoire holds around 180,000 clones, with approximately 90% as singletons. The rearrangement joins TRBV4-3 to TRBJ2-5; tentative D call: TRBD1 (6 bases). The sequence was obtained from an adult in good health. The sequenced sample was peripheral blood, obtained on day 0 of AZD1222 vaccination. CDR3 amino acids: CASSHQQTGSRVETQYF. CDR3 nucleotides: TGCGCCAGCAGCCACCAGCAAACAGGGTCTAGGGTAGAGACCCAGTACTTC.